Listed below are T cell receptor beta chains from one sample, sequenced in a study of blood T cell repertoires in COVID-19. The data were produced by immunoSEQ multiplex PCR, yet TCRdb's version contains in-frame clones alone and is incomplete. The sample lists some 150,000 clones, 70% to 90% occurring once. The sequencing input was PBMCs or T cells enriched from blood (not recorded which). These receptors came from a young woman with acute COVID-19. Each CDR3 is given with its conserved first and last residue.

V gene	J gene	CDR3 protein
TRBV19	TRBJ1-5	CASGEGVNYSNQPQHF
TRBV5-8	TRBJ2-2	CASSFDSGGELFF
TRBV7-2	TRBJ2-3	CASSLVGAYIDTQYF
TRBV5-1	TRBJ2-2	CASSGGTSGTGELFF
TRBV29-1	TRBJ2-1	CSVEGASYNEQFF
TRBV3-1/TRBV3-2	TRBJ1-2	CASSQDRQGGYGYTF
TRBV28	TRBJ1-5	CASSFRFPRQGKDQPQHF
TRBV15	TRBJ1-6	CATSRSSYNSPLHF
TRBV30	TRBJ2-5	CAWSGASARVETQYF
TRBV2	TRBJ2-7	CASRGQGAGNEQYF
TRBV7-8	TRBJ2-2	CASSLVLRSNTGELFF
TRBV5-1	TRBJ1-2	CASSLDGTLMDGYTF
TRBV4-3	TRBJ1-6	CASSHLWTGGHSPLHF
TRBV19	TRBJ1-2	CASRGSGYTF
TRBV20-1	TRBJ2-7	CSASPSGRSGHYEQYF
TRBV4-2	TRBJ2-3	CASSRTSGTSTDTQYF
TRBV6-1	TRBJ2-1	CASSEAQGSYNEQFF
TRBV9	TRBJ2-5	CASSPAGTSGETQYF
TRBV19	TRBJ2-1	CASNTGVSSYNEQFF
TRBV6-5	TRBJ2-7	CASSGGTGEQYF
TRBV5-6	TRBJ2-7	CASSLSDRNFYEQYF
TRBV28	TRBJ1-6	CASGRRVWTGYNSPLHF
TRBV5-1	TRBJ1-4	CASSLRAGTGGATNEKLFF
TRBV7-2	TRBJ1-3	CASSLGTEGSGNTIYF
TRBV7-9	TRBJ2-1	CASSPGTGWGSEQFF
TRBV7-9	TRBJ1-4	CASTYPHGGVGKLFF
TRBV6-1	TRBJ2-2	CASSGRLWGRHTGELFF
TRBV5-1	TRBJ2-3	CASGRTGPTDTQYF
TRBV4-1	TRBJ2-7	CASSLAPGSTYEQYF
TRBV5-1	TRBJ2-2	CASSSTGQGLNTGELFF
TRBV4-2	TRBJ2-7	CASSQDLSGYYEQYF
TRBV30	TRBJ1-2	CAWSPREHGYTF
TRBV7-2	TRBJ2-1	CASSLILLVAGYNEQFF
TRBV12-3/TRBV12-4	TRBJ1-2	CASSSSPGGYTF
TRBV10-2	TRBJ1-1	CASSSGQVRSTEAFF
TRBV4-3	TRBJ1-5	CASSQGTNQPQHF
TRBV7-2	TRBJ2-1	CASSPSSGNGEQFF
TRBV5-8	TRBJ2-3	CASSPGLAGGTDTQYF
TRBV29-1	TRBJ1-1	CSVLRNTEAFF
TRBV2	TRBJ1-3	CASSLVGQGNTIYF
TRBV4-3	TRBJ2-1	CASSPSGEWDEQFF
TRBV7-6	TRBJ1-5	CASSPYSGGNQPQHF
TRBV28	TRBJ1-1	CASSSPDSTVNTEAFF
TRBV27	TRBJ1-1	CASTRTAMNTEAFF
TRBV2	TRBJ1-4	CASSLDRNEKLFF
TRBV10-1	TRBJ2-2	CASSEVSGSVGNTGELFF
TRBV7-9	TRBJ1-5	CASSLSQGTQHF
TRBV4-3	TRBJ1-2	CASSQDAGLYGYTF
TRBV24-1	TRBJ2-6	CATARSAGANVLTF
TRBV24-1	TRBJ2-3	CATSVARTSGTSGSPRYTQYF
TRBV10-2	TRBJ1-2	CASSDLLSSYGYTF
TRBV18	TRBJ1-5	CASSPPNRGPQHF
TRBV5-5	TRBJ2-1	CASSLAATYNEQFF
TRBV28	TRBJ1-2	CASLDGVNYGYTF
TRBV18	TRBJ2-7	CASSRGLAGSYEQYF